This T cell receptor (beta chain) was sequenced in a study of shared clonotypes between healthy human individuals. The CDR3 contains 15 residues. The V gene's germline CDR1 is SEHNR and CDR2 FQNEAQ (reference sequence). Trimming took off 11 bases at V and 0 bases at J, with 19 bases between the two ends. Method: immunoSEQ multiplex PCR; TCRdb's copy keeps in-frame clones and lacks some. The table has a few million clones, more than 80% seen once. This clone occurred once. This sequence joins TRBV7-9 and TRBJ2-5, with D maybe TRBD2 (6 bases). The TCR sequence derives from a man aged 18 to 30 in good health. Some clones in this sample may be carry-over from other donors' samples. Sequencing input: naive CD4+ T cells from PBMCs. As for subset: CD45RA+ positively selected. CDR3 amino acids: CAANKLGGDQETQYF. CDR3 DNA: TGTGCCGCCAACAAGCTGGGGGGAGACCAAGAGACCCAGTACTTC.